One and the same sample provided the 28 T cell receptor beta chains below, sequenced in a study of OX40 agonist ivuxolimab in advanced cancers. Generated by immunoSEQ multiplex PCR, the TCRdb table keeps only in-frame clones and is missing some. The data show about 42,000 clones, over 75% seen once. Sequencing was performed on CD4+ or CD8+ T cells sorted from blood, taken in a trial of the OX40 agonist ivuxolimab. The receptor set was obtained from an adult with an advanced solid tumor such as melanoma, head and neck, liver or kidney cancer.

The chain carries TRBV18 and TRBJ2-3; D is undetermined. The germline V gene encodes CDR1 KGHSH and CDR2 LQKENI. V lost 5 bases and J 2 bases, leaving 8 bases between the germline ends. The CDR3 covers 13 residues. CDR3 sequence reads: CASSSSLTDTQYF. The CDR3 coding sequence is TGTGCCAGCTCATCCTCCCTCACAGATACGCAGTATTTT.

The chain carries TRBV6-5 and TRBJ1-1; a weak D match, TRBD1 (6 bases). V lost 0 bases, J lost 1 base, and 9 bases lay in between. The CDR3 extends over 15 amino acids. CDR1 is MNHEY and CDR2 is SVGAGI in the germline V gene. CDR3 protein: CASSYSTGRNTEAFF. CDR3 bases: TGTGCCAGCAGTTACTCAACAGGGCGGAACACTGAAGCTTTCTTT.

V gene TRBV19 combines with J gene TRBJ2-1; D remains unclear. Germline CDR1 LNHDA, CDR2 SQIVND (reference sequence). V was cut by 3 bases and J by 6 bases, with 15 bases left in between. The CDR3 spans 15 residues. The CDR3 nucleotides read TGTGCCAGTAGTATCCCACGTTTGGGATCCAATGAGCAGTTCTTC. This encodes CASSIPRLGSNEQFF.

The chain recombines TRBV29-1 with TRBJ2-5; D is possibly TRBD2 (6 bases). The ends were cut back, 8 bases at V and 1 base at J, with 11 bases in the middle. Germline CDR1 and CDR2: SQVTM and ANQGSEA. There are 12 residues in the CDR3. The CDR3 is CSTFGGQETQYF. Written as DNA, the CDR3 is TGCAGCACATTCGGGGGCCAAGAGACCCAGTACTTC.

This rearrangement joins TRBV6-6 to TRBJ1-1; no clear D gene. Germline CDR1 MNHNY, CDR2 SVGAGI (reference sequence). Trimming removed 6 bases from V and 1 base from J, with 12 bases in between. This CDR3 is built from 14 residues. Here the CDR3 reads CASRSLGENTEAFF. The CDR3, as DNA: TGTGCCAGCAGATCTCTCGGGGAGAACACTGAAGCTTTCTTT.

This chain uses TRBV9 with TRBJ2-1; maybe TRBD2 (7 bases). CDR1 is SGDLS and CDR2 is YYNGEE in the germline V gene. The CDR3 spans 15 residues. V was pared by 3 bases and J by 4 bases, with 14 bases between. For the CDR3, the DNA is TGTGCCAGCAGCGCGGGGGGCGGGATATACAATGAGCAGTTCTTC. Translated: CASSAGGGIYNEQFF.

Comments on this clone: The junction departs from the called germline gene at one end, perhaps through a read error. The gene calls are TRBV7-7 and TRBJ2-7; D is undetermined. Germline V gives CDR1 SSHAT, CDR2 FNYEAQ (reference sequence). The CDR3 is made up of 14 amino acids. For the CDR3, the DNA is TGTGCTAGCAGCCTTCACCACTTACGCTTGGGGCAGTACTTC. Translated: CASSLHHLRLGQYF.

The V call is TRBV11-2, the J call TRBJ2-1, with 7 positions matching TRBD1. Germline loops: CDR1 SGHAT, CDR2 FQNNGV. J gave up 8 bases and V 5 bases, and 6 bases lay outside the gene matches. The length of the CDR3 is 13 residues. CDR3 in DNA: TGTGCCAGCAGCCACACGACAGGGTATGAGCAGTTCTTC. Translation: CASSHTTGYEQFF.

The rearrangement uses TRBV19 and TRBJ1-4; 7 nucleotides align to TRBD1. The J segment lost 5 bases and the V segment lost 5 bases, leaving 14 bases of the junction unmatched. CDR3 length equals 17 residues. CDR1 is LNHDA, CDR2 SQIVND, per germline (reference sequence). CDR3 loop: CASSPNEIWDRNEKLFF. As DNA, the CDR3 is TGTGCCAGTAGTCCGAATGAGATCTGGGACAGAAATGAAAAACTGTTTTTT.

In this sample, this clone turned up a few times. The chain couples TRBV6-1 to TRBJ1-3, with 7 bases identical to TRBD1. From germline, CDR1 is MNHNS and CDR2 SASEGT. This CDR3 contains 14 residues. After removal of 0 bases from V and 6 bases from J, the junction contained 2 bases not matched to a gene. The CDR3 reads CASSEAGQTNTIYF. DNA of the CDR3: TGTGCCAGCAGTGAAGCGGGACAGACAAACACCATATATTTT.

The chain recombines TRBV21-1 with TRBJ1-1. TRBV21-1 is marked as a pseudogene. The CDR3 runs 13 residues. CDR3 protein: CASSSRPGTEAFF. In DNA form, the CDR3 reads TGTGCCAGCAGCAGCCGTCCGGGCACTGAAGCTTTCTTT.

The V call is TRBV19, the J call TRBJ2-1, with D unclear. This CDR3 has 14 residues. The germline V gene has CDR1 LNHDA and CDR2 SQIVND (reference sequence). Trimming took 4 bases from V and 7 from J, leaving 14 bases between them. The CDR3 here is CASSTPWASNEQFF. The CDR3 DNA reads as TGTGCCAGTAGTACCCCATGGGCCAGTAATGAGCAGTTCTTC.

This sequence joins TRBV28 and TRBJ2-2; D may be TRBD2 (6 bases). The CDR3 runs to 12 residues. Trimming took off 8 bases at V and 5 bases at J, with 9 bases between the two ends. CDR1 is MDHEN and CDR2 is SYDVKM in the germline V gene. The chain's CDR3 is CASGTLTGELFF. The CDR3 region has the DNA TGTGCCAGCGGGACTTTGACCGGGGAGCTGTTTTTT.

The chain uses TRBV30 and TRBJ2-5, with D unclear. Germline V gives CDR1 GTSNPN, CDR2 SVGIG (reference sequence). The CDR3 has 13 residues. The germline V and J ends were trimmed by 2 bases and 1 base, with 8 bases remaining between them. CDR3 bases: TGTGCCTGGAGTAAAGGGTTCCAAGAGACCCAGTACTTC. It yields the protein CAWSKGFQETQYF.

The chain has TRBV7-9 and TRBJ2-7; no definite D call. The germline V gene has CDR1 SEHNR and CDR2 FQNEAQ (reference sequence). The CDR3 totals 11 residues. Trimming took 2 bases from V and 7 from J, leaving 6 bases between them. The CDR3 DNA is TGTGCCAGCAGCTTATTTTCAGAGCAGTACTTC. Its translation is CASSLFSEQYF.

The rearrangement links TRBV28 to TRBJ1-1, with D possibly being TRBD1 (6 bases). Trimming left V 6 bases short and J 6 bases short, with 17 bases between. CDR3 length: 14 amino acids. Germline V gene sequence: CDR1 MDHEN, CDR2 SYDVKM. The CDR3 loop is CASSPTWGAAEAFF. Here the CDR3 DNA reads TGTGCCAGCAGCCCCACCTGGGGGGCGGCTGAAGCTTTCTTT. The variable domain in full, completed from reference TRBV28 and TRBJ1-1, reads DVKVTQSSRYLVKRTGEKVFLECVQDMDHENMFWYRQDPGLGLRLIYFSYDVKMKEKGDIPEGYSVSREKKERFSLILESASTNQTSMYLCASSPTWGAAEAFFGQGTRLTVV.

The rearrangement uses TRBV28 and TRBJ2-7; D is uncertain. The germline V gene has CDR1 MDHEN and CDR2 SYDVKM. CDR3 length: 15 amino acids. V was clipped by 6 bases and J by 0 bases, with 15 bases between them. This CDR3 is CASSLLERISYEQYF. Written as DNA, the CDR3 is TGTGCCAGCAGCCTTCTAGAGCGAATCTCCTACGAGCAGTACTTC.

This chain uses TRBV18 with TRBJ2-7, with TRBD1 matching over 7 bases. This CDR3 comprises 12 residues. V was clipped by 2 bases and J by 13 bases; unmatched bases: 8. CDR1 is KGHSH, CDR2 LQKENI, per germline. The DNA for the CDR3 is TGTGCCAGCTCACCAGAAACAGGGGCAAGATACTTC. Protein product: CASSPETGARYF.

CDR3 protein: CASTEGLAGGRVQFF. The CDR3 DNA is TGTGCCAGCACCGAGGGACTAGCGGGAGGGAGAGTGCAGTTCTTC. The rearrangement uses TRBV5-4 and TRBJ2-1; 16 bases fit TRBD2. This CDR3 is 15 amino acids long. Germline trimming cut 6 bases from V and 12 bases from J; bases unmatched to any gene: 9. In germline, CDR1 is SGHNT, CDR2 YYREEE (reference sequence). Using reference TRBV5-4 and TRBJ2-1 for the parts outside the CDR3, the full variable domain is ETGVTQSPTHLIKTRGQQVTLRCSSQSGHNTVSWYQQALGQGPQFIFQYYREEENGRGNFPPRFSGLQFPNYSSELNVNALELDDSALYLCASTEGLAGGRVQFFGPGTRLTVL.

This rearrangement joins TRBV29-1 to TRBJ2-1; 8 nucleotides agree with TRBD1. Germline values: CDR1 SQVTM, CDR2 ANQGSEA. The CDR3 is 15 amino acids. Trimming cost V 6 bases and J 0 bases; bases outside gene matches: 7. CDR3 region: CSVTGQGGSYNEQFF. CDR3 coding DNA: TGCAGCGTCACTGGACAGGGTGGCTCCTACAATGAGCAGTTCTTC.

V usage is TRBV30 and J usage is TRBJ1-2; 9 bases match TRBD1. The J segment lost 8 bases and the V segment lost 1 base, leaving 8 bases of the junction unmatched. The CDR3 runs to 14 residues. Germline CDR1 is GTSNPN and CDR2 is SVGIG (reference sequence). DNA of the CDR3: TGTGCCTGGAGTGAACACTACAGGGGGCAGGGCTACACCTTC. Translated, it gives CAWSEHYRGQGYTF.

V gene TRBV20-1 combines with J gene TRBJ2-7; 7 bases are a match to TRBD1. The CDR3 has 11 amino acids. Looked up from germline, CDR1 is DFQATT and CDR2 is SNEGSKA (reference sequence). The V and J ends lost 6 bases and 7 bases, in that order; junction bases with no gene match: 6. The CDR3 here is CSADRASEQYF. Here the CDR3 DNA reads TGCAGTGCAGACAGGGCTAGTGAGCAGTACTTC.

The rearrangement links TRBV11-1 to TRBJ2-7; 7 bases are shared with TRBD2. The CDR3 is 14 amino acids. CDR1 is SGHAT and CDR2 is FQDESV in the germline V gene (reference sequence). With V trimmed by 5 bases and J by 6 bases, 10 bases remained unmatched. CDR3 sequence: CASSPSGNNGEQYF. The CDR3 nucleotides are TGTGCCAGCAGCCCGAGCGGGAACAACGGCGAGCAGTACTTC.

The chain carries TRBV14 and TRBJ2-1; 8 bases fit TRBD1. Germline V lookup: CDR1 SGHDN, CDR2 FVKESK. Trimming removed 0 bases from V and 1 base from J; junction bases left unmatched: 11. The CDR3 totals 19 residues. The CDR3 DNA sequence: TGTGCCAGCAGCCAAGAATATATCTGGGGGACAGGATCCTACAATGAGCAGTTCTTC. This gives the protein CASSQEYIWGTGSYNEQFF.

The V and J genes are TRBV6-5 and TRBJ2-1; weak D call: TRBD2 (5 bases). Germline V gives CDR1 MNHEY, CDR2 SVGAGI. V was pared by 6 bases and J by 8 bases, with 17 bases between. CDR3 size: 14 residues. CDR3 in DNA: TGTGCCAGCAGCAAAGCGGCCCGTCGGGATGAGCAGTTCTTC. Its protein product is CASSKAARRDEQFF.

V usage is TRBV28 and J usage is TRBJ2-2; 13 bases fit TRBD2. The CDR3 runs 17 residues. The V gene end was trimmed by 4 bases and the J gene end by 4 bases; junction bases not matched to a gene: 6. Germline CDR1 is MDHEN and CDR2 is SYDVKM. The CDR3 region is CASSSSLAGGVTGELFF. The DNA of the CDR3 is TGTGCCAGCAGTTCCTCACTAGCGGGAGGGGTCACCGGGGAGCTGTTTTTT.

The chain recombines TRBV28 with TRBJ2-1; the match to TRBD1 covers 9 bases. The CDR3 spans 15 residues. Germline V gene data show CDR1 as MDHEN and CDR2 as SYDVKM. Trimming took 6 bases from V and 3 from J; bases not matched to a gene: 6. The CDR3 loop is CASRGTGPFYNEQFF. The CDR3 DNA reads as TGTGCCAGCAGGGGGACAGGGCCCTTCTACAATGAGCAGTTCTTC. Supplemented by reference TRBV28 and TRBJ2-1, the full variable domain reads DVKVTQSSRYLVKRTGEKVFLECVQDMDHENMFWYRQDPGLGLRLIYFSYDVKMKEKGDIPEGYSVSREKKERFSLILESASTNQTSMYLCASRGTGPFYNEQFFGPGTRLTVL.

This clone was seen a single time. The V gene is TRBV5-1, the J gene TRBJ2-5; D is uncertain. Germline values: CDR1 SGHRS, CDR2 YFSETQ. The CDR3 has 13 amino acids. V was shortened by 0 bases and J by 1 base, with 4 bases between the two germline ends. CDR3 sequence reads: CASSLAPQETQYF. In nucleotides, the CDR3 is TGCGCCAGCAGCTTGGCGCCCCAAGAGACCCAGTACTTC.